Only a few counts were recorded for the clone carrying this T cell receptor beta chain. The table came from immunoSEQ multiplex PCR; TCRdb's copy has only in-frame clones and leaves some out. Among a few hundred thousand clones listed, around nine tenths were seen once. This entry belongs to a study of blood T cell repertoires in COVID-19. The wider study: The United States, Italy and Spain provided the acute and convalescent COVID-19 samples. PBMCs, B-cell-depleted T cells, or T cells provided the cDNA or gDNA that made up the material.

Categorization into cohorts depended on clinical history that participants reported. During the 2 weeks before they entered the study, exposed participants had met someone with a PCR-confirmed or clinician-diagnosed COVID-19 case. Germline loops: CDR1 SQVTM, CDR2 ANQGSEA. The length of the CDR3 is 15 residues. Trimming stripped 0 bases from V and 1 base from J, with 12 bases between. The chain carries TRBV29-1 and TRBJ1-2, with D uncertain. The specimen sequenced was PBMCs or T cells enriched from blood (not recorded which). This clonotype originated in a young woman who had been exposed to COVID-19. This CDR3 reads CSVEDRGQINYGYTF. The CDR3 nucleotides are TGCAGCGTTGAAGATCGTGGTCAGATTAACTATGGCTACACCTTC.